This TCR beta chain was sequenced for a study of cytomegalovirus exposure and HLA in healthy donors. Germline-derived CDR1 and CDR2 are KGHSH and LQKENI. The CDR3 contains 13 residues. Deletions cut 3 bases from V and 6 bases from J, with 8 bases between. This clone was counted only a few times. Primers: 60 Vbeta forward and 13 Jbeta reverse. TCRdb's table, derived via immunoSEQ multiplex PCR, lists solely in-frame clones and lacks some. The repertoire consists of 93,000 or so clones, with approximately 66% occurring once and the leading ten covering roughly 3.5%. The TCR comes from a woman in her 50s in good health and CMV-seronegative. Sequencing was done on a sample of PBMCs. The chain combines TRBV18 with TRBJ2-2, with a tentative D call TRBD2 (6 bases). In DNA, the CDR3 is TGTGCCAGCTCACCGGCGGGGCCCGGGGAGCTGTTTTTT. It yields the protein CASSPAGPGELFF.